What follows are 24 T cell receptor beta chains derived from one specimen sequenced in a study of beta chain features in type 1 diabetes. Study-level findings and limits: Across all four CD4+ subsets, people with type 1 diabetes showed modestly shorter TCRB CDR3s.

Their cognate antigens are unknown. The entirety of the isolated RNA underwent reverse transcription, so expressed TCRB transcripts were sequenced. Measured with immunoSEQ multiplex PCR; TCRdb has only the in-frame clones, and not every one. The sample includes some 370,000 clones, 8% to 10% of them seen just once. The sequenced sample consisted of central memory CD4+ T cells from blood. The receptors stem from a man aged 25-45 years with type 1 diabetes.

The chain employs TRBV7-9 and TRBJ2-1; D gene uncertain. Between the trimmed V and J ends, which lost 6 bases and 8 bases, there was a span of 11 bases. Germline V CDR1 and CDR2: SEHNR, FQNEAQ (reference sequence). This CDR3 spans 12 amino acids. The CDR3 bases are TGTGCCAGCAGTGAAGATAGAGATGAGCAGTTCTTC. This encodes CASSEDRDEQFF.

The chain employs TRBV4-1 and TRBJ2-1; D is undetermined. V dropped 3 bases and J dropped 12 bases, with 18 bases sitting between them. This CDR3 has 14 residues. The V gene's germline CDR1 is MGHRA and CDR2 YSYEKL. This CDR3 reads CASSHGRLPMGQFF. The CDR3 DNA follows: TGCGCCAGCAGCCATGGGCGGCTCCCCATGGGGCAGTTCTTC.

CDR3 region: CASSDPRDAEQFF. The CDR3 DNA is TGCGCCAGCAGCGACCCCCGTGATGCCGAGCAGTTCTTC. V is TRBV4-1 and J is TRBJ2-1; D unclear. Trimming pared 5 bases from V and 10 bases from J, leaving 15 bases between. Germline-derived CDR1 and CDR2 are MGHRA and YSYEKL. CDR3 length equals 13 residues.

The chain carries TRBV28 and TRBJ2-3, with D perhaps matching TRBD2 (6 bases). CDR3 length: 13 amino acids. The germline gives CDR1 MDHEN, CDR2 SYDVKM. Trimming removed 10 bases from V and 7 bases from J, with 18 bases in between. CDR3 protein: CAIGSGGANTQYF. In nucleotides, the CDR3 is TGTGCCATCGGGAGCGGCGGGGCCAATACGCAGTATTTT.

The chain couples TRBV7-2 to TRBJ2-7; 9 bases are a match to TRBD1. Germline V gives CDR1 SGHTA, CDR2 FQGNSA. The CDR3 sequence is 16 residues long. The V and J ends lost 5 bases and 5 bases, in that order; junction bases with no gene match: 13. CDR3 in DNA: TGTGCCAGCAGCCGGGGATACGGGACAGGGAGCGACGAGCAGTACTTC. It specifies CASSRGYGTGSDEQYF.

This clone was observed a handful of times. The rearrangement uses TRBV27 and TRBJ1-1, with TRBD1 identical over 7 bases. Germline V lookup: CDR1 MNHEY, CDR2 SMNVEV (reference sequence). V gave up 11 bases and J gave up 3 bases; unmatched junction bases: 6. The CDR3 totals 12 residues. CDR3: CAAQGMYTEAFF. CDR3 bases: TGTGCCGCACAGGGGATGTACACTGAAGCTTTCTTT.

The genes are TRBV6-1 and TRBJ2-7, with D perhaps TRBD1 or TRBD2 (5 bases each). Per germline, CDR1 MNHNS and CDR2 SASEGT. Trimming pared 3 bases from V and 2 bases from J, leaving 14 bases between. This CDR3 comprises 15 residues. CDR3 in amino acids: CASSEGRADTYEQYF. For the CDR3, the DNA is TGTGCCAGCAGTGAGGGGCGGGCGGATACCTACGAGCAGTACTTC.

The chain couples TRBV9 to TRBJ1-1; TRBD1 might be the D (6 bases). Per germline, CDR1 SGDLS and CDR2 YYNGEE. This CDR3 is 13 amino acids long. The ends were cut back, 4 bases at V and 1 base at J, with 8 bases in the middle. The CDR3 sequence: CASSPTGNTEAFF. The DNA of the CDR3 is TGTGCCAGCAGCCCGACAGGGAACACTGAAGCTTTCTTT.

This clone came up a few times. This likely came from a read error, as a far larger clone is one base away. The same CDR3 arises from other DNA sequences in this sample as well. The chain combines TRBV28 with TRBJ1-5; no definite D call. The ends were cut back, 2 bases at V and 4 bases at J, with 3 bases in the middle. CDR1 and CDR2 from the germline V gene are MDHEN and SYDVKM. The CDR3 runs to 12 residues. CDR3 sequence: CASSLGNQPQHF. The CDR3 nucleotides read TGTGCCAGCAGTTTAGGGAATCAGCCCCAGCATTTT.

This clone was picked up a small number of times. The rearrangement links TRBV7-8 to TRBJ2-5, with 10 nucleotides matching TRBD1. The CDR3 is 15 residues long. The germline gives CDR1 SGHVS, CDR2 FQNEAQ. J gave up 0 bases and V 4 bases, and 2 bases lay outside the gene matches. This CDR3 reads CASSSTGGNQETQYF. In nucleotides, the CDR3 is TGTGCCAGCAGCTCGACAGGGGGCAACCAAGAGACCCAGTACTTC.

This chain links TRBV18 with TRBJ2-2; D remains unclear. In germline, CDR1 is KGHSH, CDR2 LQKENI. The CDR3 is 15 amino acids. V was pared by 6 bases and J by 6 bases, with 17 bases between. The CDR3 DNA reads TGTGCCAGCTCGCGAACACAGATTGGAGCCGGGGAGCTGTTTTTT. This sequence encodes CASSRTQIGAGELFF.

The V gene is TRBV7-2, the J gene TRBJ2-1; D is undetermined. The CDR3 runs 12 residues. Germline V gives CDR1 SGHTA, CDR2 FQGNSA. The V end was cut by 1 base, the J end by 6 bases, with 4 bases between. The CDR3 nucleotides are TGTGCCAGCAGCTTAGATCTCAATGAGCAGTTCTTC. Translating gives CASSLDLNEQFF.

This clone was counted many times. The gene calls are TRBV27 and TRBJ1-5; D is uncertain. The germline V gene encodes CDR1 MNHEY and CDR2 SMNVEV (reference sequence). Trimming took off 5 bases at V and 4 bases at J, with 6 bases between the two ends. The CDR3 runs 12 residues. CDR3 DNA sequence: TGTGCCAGCAGTACTATAAATCAGCCCCAGCATTTT. Encoded protein: CASSTINQPQHF.

This clone was detected a few times. The chain employs TRBV27 and TRBJ1-2; D possibly corresponds to TRBD1 (5 bases). Trimming took 4 bases from V and 0 from J, leaving 18 bases between them. The CDR3 runs to 17 residues. CDR1 is MNHEY and CDR2 is SMNVEV in the germline V gene (reference sequence). The CDR3, as DNA: TGTGCCAGCAGTTCTGCTAAATGGGACGGAACTAACTATGGCTACACCTTC. Protein product: CASSSAKWDGTNYGYTF.

J is TRBJ1-3 and V is TRBV2; TRBD1 might be the D (5 bases). V lost 4 bases to trimming and J lost 0 bases, with 13 bases between them. Germline CDR1 SNHLY, CDR2 FYNNEI. The length of the CDR3 is 16 residues. CDR3 sequence (DNA): TGTGCCAGCAGTGTGGGGACGCCCTTCTCTGGAAACACCATATATTTT. Translation gives CASSVGTPFSGNTIYF.

This clone was seen only a few times. The chain combines TRBV19 with TRBJ2-5; perhaps D is TRBD1 or TRBD2 (5 bases each). Germline CDR1 LNHDA, CDR2 SQIVND (reference sequence). The CDR3 runs 14 residues. V lost 7 bases and J 3 bases, leaving 15 bases between the germline ends. The CDR3 DNA follows: TGTGCCAGTAAACCATCCGGGACCGAAGAGACCCAGTACTTC. This gives the protein CASKPSGTEETQYF.

This clone was observed a few times. The chain uses TRBV6-1 and TRBJ2-1; unclear D gene. Germline CDR1 and CDR2: MNHNS and SASEGT. V dropped 0 bases and J dropped 8 bases, with 20 bases sitting between them. There are 17 residues in the CDR3. CDR3 sequence reads: CASSEAWETARGYEQFF. DNA for the CDR3: TGTGCCAGCAGTGAAGCATGGGAAACGGCTCGCGGCTATGAGCAGTTCTTC.

At least ten counts were recorded for this clone. The V and J genes are TRBV7-9 and TRBJ1-2; D remains unclear. Germline V gene lookup returns CDR1 SEHNR and CDR2 FQNEAQ (reference sequence). Trimming stripped 1 base from V and 6 bases from J, with 9 bases between. CDR3 size: 13 residues. DNA of the CDR3: TGTGCCAGCAGCTTAGTGAGAGGGCATGGCTACACCTTC. Translated, it gives CASSLVRGHGYTF.

Only a few counts were recorded for this clone. This chain links TRBV28 with TRBJ1-2, with D possibly being TRBD1 (5 bases). Germline V gene lookup returns CDR1 MDHEN and CDR2 SYDVKM. V was cut by 6 bases and J by 5 bases, with 10 bases left in between. The CDR3 sequence is 12 residues long. The CDR3 loop reads CASRGLLYGYTF. The CDR3, as DNA: TGTGCCAGCAGGGGACTATTGTATGGCTACACCTTC.

The table lists this clone with a few counts. This chain connects TRBV2 to TRBJ2-1; possible D gene TRBD2, 6 bases. From germline, CDR1 is SNHLY and CDR2 FYNNEI. Between the trimmed V and J ends, which lost 7 bases and 7 bases, there was a span of 17 bases. CDR3 size: 14 residues. DNA for the CDR3: TGTGCCAGCACCAGACTAGGAAGAGATAATGAGCAGTTCTTC. It is translated as CASTRLGRDNEQFF.

The chain has TRBV19 and TRBJ2-1; 9 bases are a match to TRBD2. The CDR3 loop spans 17 amino acids. J gave up 5 bases and V 7 bases, and 15 bases lay outside the gene matches. Germline V gene sequence: CDR1 LNHDA, CDR2 SQIVND (reference sequence). The CDR3 DNA reads as TGTGCCAGTATGGGACTAGCCCGTCCAAATCTAAACAATGAGCAGTTCTTC. It specifies CASMGLARPNLNNEQFF.

The sample holds a few counts of this clone. V is TRBV6-6 and J is TRBJ1-5, with unresolved D. There are 14 residues in the CDR3. V lost 5 bases and J lost 2, with 10 bases in between. CDR1 is MNHNY and CDR2 is SVGAGI in the germline V gene (reference sequence). This chain's CDR3 is CASSQRAGNQPQHF. CDR3 DNA sequence: TGTGCCAGCAGTCAAAGGGCAGGCAATCAGCCCCAGCATTTT.

This clone has just a few counts. CDR3 amino acids: CASSVSGTGDQRLFF. Here the CDR3 DNA reads TGCGCCAGCAGCGTATCCGGGACAGGGGATCAGCGGCTGTTTTTT. This chain uses TRBV5-1 with TRBJ1-4, with 10 positions matching TRBD1. Germline V gene sequence: CDR1 SGHRS, CDR2 YFSETQ. V trimming: 4 bases; J trimming: 14 bases; junction bases outside the gene matches: 14. The CDR3 spans 15 residues.

This clone has a handful of counts. The chain recombines TRBV5-1 with TRBJ2-3; D is uncertain. Germline CDR1 and CDR2: SGHRS and YFSETQ. The ends were cut back, 3 bases at V and 3 bases at J, with 8 bases in the middle. CDR3 length equals 13 residues. This CDR3 reads CASSSLVTDTQYF. CDR3 DNA sequence: TGCGCCAGCAGCTCCCTAGTTACAGATACGCAGTATTTT.